This is a list of T cell receptor beta chains from one sample in a study of response to subunit inactivated influenza vaccine. From the RT-PCR reads, TCRdb called clonotypes with MiXCR, one entry per CDR3 protein. This table holds about 500,000 distinct CDR3 sequences, 16% found once. Here the sequenced sample was CD4+ T cells sorted from PBMCs, taken roughly 24 months after vaccination. These receptors all come from a man aged 45-69 years who received an inactivated influenza vaccine. Both conserved end residues are part of each CDR3. Each record gives: J gene, V gene, clone size, D gene, CDR3 DNA, CDR3 protein. D genes are given only for firm matches. A row's size may be missing; if present it is once, few, many or a size class.

j_gene: TRBJ1-1
v_gene: TRBV28
abundance: .
d_gene: .
CDR3nt: TGTGCCAGCACCTCGACAGGAAACACTGAAGCTTTCTTT
CDR3aa: CASTSTGNTEAFF

j_gene: TRBJ2-7
v_gene: TRBV7-2
abundance: .
d_gene: TRBD1
CDR3nt: TGTGCCAGCAGCAAGGGACAGCCTCCCTACGAGCAGTACTTC
CDR3aa: CASSKGQPPYEQYF

j_gene: TRBJ2-1
v_gene: TRBV11-3
abundance: .
d_gene: TRBD2
CDR3nt: TGTGCCAGCAAACTAGCGAATTCCTACAATGAGCAGTTCTTC
CDR3aa: CASKLANSYNEQFF

j_gene: TRBJ2-3
v_gene: TRBV24-1
abundance: .
d_gene: .
CDR3nt: TGTGCCACCAGTTCACAGCCTCCTCTCACAGATACGCAGTATTTT
CDR3aa: CATSSQPPLTDTQYF

j_gene: TRBJ2-1
v_gene: TRBV28
abundance: few
d_gene: .
CDR3nt: TGTGCCAGCATTACGGGACGTCACTCCTACAATGAGCAGTTCTTC
CDR3aa: CASITGRHSYNEQFF

j_gene: TRBJ2-2
v_gene: TRBV5-5
abundance: .
d_gene: .
CDR3nt: TGTGCCAGCAGCTGGGAGAACGCCGGGGAGCTGTTTTTT
CDR3aa: CASSWENAGELFF

j_gene: TRBJ2-4
v_gene: TRBV7-2
abundance: .
d_gene: .
CDR3nt: TGTGCCAGCAGCCCAGGGGGGACAGCTAACATTCAGTACTTC
CDR3aa: CASSPGGTANIQYF

j_gene: TRBJ2-5
v_gene: TRBV3-1
abundance: few
d_gene: TRBD2
CDR3nt: TGTGCCAGCAGCCCGACCGGGACTAGTAGGGAGACCCAGTACTTC
CDR3aa: CASSPTGTSRETQYF

j_gene: TRBJ2-1
v_gene: TRBV4-1
abundance: few
d_gene: TRBD1
CDR3nt: TGCGCCAGCAGCTACCCGGGACAGGGGCTGCGCGGGCAGTTCTTC
CDR3aa: CASSYPGQGLRGQFF

j_gene: TRBJ2-2
v_gene: TRBV6-5
abundance: .
d_gene: TRBD1
CDR3nt: TGTGCCAGCAGTTCACGGACAGGACCCTACACCGGGGAGCTGTTTTTT
CDR3aa: CASSSRTGPYTGELFF

j_gene: TRBJ2-3
v_gene: TRBV5-1
abundance: few
d_gene: .
CDR3nt: TGCGCCAGCAGCTTGGGTACAGGGTTCTTCACAGATACGCAGTATTTT
CDR3aa: CASSLGTGFFTDTQYF

j_gene: TRBJ2-5
v_gene: TRBV29-1
abundance: few
d_gene: .
CDR3nt: TGCAGCGTTGGTCGGGGGAGCCAAGAGACCCAGTACTTC
CDR3aa: CSVGRGSQETQYF

j_gene: TRBJ2-7
v_gene: TRBV7-2
abundance: .
d_gene: TRBD2
CDR3nt: TGTGCCAGCAGCAAAGCGGGGGACTACGAGCAGTGCTTC
CDR3aa: CASSKAGDYEQCF

j_gene: TRBJ2-7
v_gene: TRBV21-1
abundance: .
d_gene: .
CDR3nt: TGTGCCAGCAGCGCCACGACTAGCGGGTCCTACGAGCAGTACTTC
CDR3aa: CASSATTSGSYEQYF

j_gene: TRBJ2-7
v_gene: TRBV15
abundance: many
d_gene: .
CDR3nt: TGTGCCACCAGCAGATCGAAGTACGAGCAGTACTTC
CDR3aa: CATSRSKYEQYF

j_gene: TRBJ2-3
v_gene: TRBV7-2
abundance: few
d_gene: .
CDR3nt: TGTGCCAGCAGCTTAGCGCTAGGGGGAAGCACAGATACGCAGTATTTT
CDR3aa: CASSLALGGSTDTQYF

j_gene: TRBJ2-1
v_gene: TRBV11-2
abundance: few
d_gene: TRBD1
CDR3nt: TGTGCCAGCAGCATTAGGCGAGGGACAGGGGCCGAGCAGTTCTTC
CDR3aa: CASSIRRGTGAEQFF

j_gene: TRBJ2-1
v_gene: TRBV28
abundance: few
d_gene: TRBD2
CDR3nt: TGTGCCAGCAGTCGTAGCGGGAGGTACAATGAGCAGTTCTTC
CDR3aa: CASSRSGRYNEQFF

j_gene: TRBJ2-2
v_gene: TRBV10-3
abundance: few
d_gene: .
CDR3nt: TGTGCCATCAGTGAGGTGGGCAACACCGGGGAGCTGTTTTTT
CDR3aa: CAISEVGNTGELFF

j_gene: TRBJ2-7
v_gene: TRBV6-1
abundance: .
d_gene: TRBD2
CDR3nt: TGTGCCAGCAGGGAACTAGCGGGCAAGAACGAGCAGTACTTC
CDR3aa: CASRELAGKNEQYF

j_gene: TRBJ2-3
v_gene: TRBV7-9
abundance: few
d_gene: .
CDR3nt: TGTGCCAGCAGCTTAGAAAGGGTTGGGACAGATACGCAGTATTTT
CDR3aa: CASSLERVGTDTQYF

j_gene: TRBJ2-1
v_gene: TRBV9
abundance: .
d_gene: .
CDR3nt: TGTGCCAGCAGCACAGGGTGGGGCAATGAGCAGTTCTTC
CDR3aa: CASSTGWGNEQFF

j_gene: TRBJ1-1
v_gene: TRBV3-1
abundance: .
d_gene: .
CDR3nt: TGTGCCAGCAGCCACGGCAAGGGCGCTGAAGCTTTCTTT
CDR3aa: CASSHGKGAEAFF

j_gene: TRBJ2-7
v_gene: TRBV7-2
abundance: .
d_gene: .
CDR3nt: TGTGCCAGCAGCTCCGGACAGTACTACGAGCAGTACTTC
CDR3aa: CASSSGQYYEQYF

j_gene: TRBJ2-7
v_gene: TRBV20-1
abundance: .
d_gene: TRBD2
CDR3nt: TGCAGTGCCCCGTGGACTAGCGGGACCTTGTACGAGCAGTACTTC
CDR3aa: CSAPWTSGTLYEQYF

j_gene: TRBJ2-5
v_gene: TRBV11-2
abundance: .
d_gene: TRBD1
CDR3nt: TGTGCCAGCAGCTTATCGCGACAGGGGGCTGGAGAGACCCAGTACTTC
CDR3aa: CASSLSRQGAGETQYF

j_gene: TRBJ1-5
v_gene: TRBV6-1
abundance: .
d_gene: .
CDR3nt: TGTGCCAGCAGTGAACAGGGAGGGCAGCCCCAGCATTTT
CDR3aa: CASSEQGGQPQHF

j_gene: TRBJ1-5
v_gene: TRBV5-5
abundance: few
d_gene: .
CDR3nt: TGTGCCAGCAGCTTGTTAGCCGGGGGGCAGCCCCAGCATTTT
CDR3aa: CASSLLAGGQPQHF

j_gene: TRBJ2-1
v_gene: TRBV20-1
abundance: few
d_gene: .
CDR3nt: TGCAGTGCTAGGGGCCAGAGGACCTACAATGAGCAGTTCTTC
CDR3aa: CSARGQRTYNEQFF

j_gene: TRBJ1-3
v_gene: TRBV28
abundance: few
d_gene: .
CDR3nt: TGTGCCAGCAGCCAGAACACAGGGTCTGGAAACACCATATATTTT
CDR3aa: CASSQNTGSGNTIYF

j_gene: TRBJ1-3
v_gene: TRBV5-1
abundance: few
d_gene: .
CDR3nt: TGCGCCAGCAGCTTAAGGGGTGGCTCTGGAAACACCATATATTTT
CDR3aa: CASSLRGGSGNTIYF

j_gene: TRBJ1-1
v_gene: TRBV4-3
abundance: few
d_gene: TRBD1
CDR3nt: TGCGCCAGCAGCCAAGGGACAGGGGTGAACACTGAAGCTTTCTTT
CDR3aa: CASSQGTGVNTEAFF

j_gene: TRBJ2-7
v_gene: TRBV6-2/TRBV6-3
abundance: .
d_gene: .
CDR3nt: TGTGCCAGCAGTATAGATACCTACGAGCAGTACTTC
CDR3aa: CASSIDTYEQYF